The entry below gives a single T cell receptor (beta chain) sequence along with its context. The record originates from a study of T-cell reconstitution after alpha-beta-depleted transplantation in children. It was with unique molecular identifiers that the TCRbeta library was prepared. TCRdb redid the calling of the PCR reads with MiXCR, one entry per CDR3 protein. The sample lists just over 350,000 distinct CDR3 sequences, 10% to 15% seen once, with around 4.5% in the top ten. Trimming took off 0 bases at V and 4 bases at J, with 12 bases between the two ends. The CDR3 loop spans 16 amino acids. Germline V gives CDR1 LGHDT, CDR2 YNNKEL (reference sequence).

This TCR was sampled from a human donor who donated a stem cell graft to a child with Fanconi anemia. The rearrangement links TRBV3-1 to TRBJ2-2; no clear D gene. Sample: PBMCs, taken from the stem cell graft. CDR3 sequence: CASSQDWASGTGELFF. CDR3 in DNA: TGTGCCAGCAGCCAAGATTGGGCTAGTGGCACCGGGGAGCTGTTTTTT.